Described below is a single T cell receptor (beta chain) sequence and its context. Its antigen is as yet unknown. This sample is drawn from a study of CXCR3-negative and CXCR3-positive naive CD8 T cells. Regarding the study as a whole: Naive subsets did not differ in surface CD5, and TRB CDR3 properties served to infer TCR strength. With respect to TRBV-TRBJ usage, naive CXCR3-negative and CXCR3-positive cells were similar; memory differed.

Libraries of TRB cDNA were made by 5' RACE and carried UMIs. Following a re-call of the 5' RACE reads, TCRdb has one entry per CDR3 protein and lacks DNA. This sample contains more than 65,000 distinct CDR3 sequences. The CDR3 spans 15 residues. The authors gated naive CD8+ T cells as CD45RO-CCR7+CD27+CD95-. Material for sequencing was naive CXCR3- CD8+ T cells from blood. Subset: CD45RO-CCR7+CD27+CD95- naive CD8+ T cells lacking CXCR3 (TNR3-). The J gene is TRBJ2-5, the V gene TRBV12-3 or TRBV12-4; no DNA is available, so the TRBD1 call from TCRdb remains unchecked. The TCR originated in a human donor in good health. Some clones in this sample may be carry-over from other donors' samples. The CDR3 reads CASSLGTGGQETQYF.